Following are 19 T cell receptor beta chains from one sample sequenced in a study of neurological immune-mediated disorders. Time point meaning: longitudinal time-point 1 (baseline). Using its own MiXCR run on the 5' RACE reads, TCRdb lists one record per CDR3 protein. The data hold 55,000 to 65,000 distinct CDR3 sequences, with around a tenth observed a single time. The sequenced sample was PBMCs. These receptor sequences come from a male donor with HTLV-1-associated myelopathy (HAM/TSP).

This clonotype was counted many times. CDR3 nucleotide sequence: TGCGCCAGCAGCCCGGGACACACGGGCGAGCAGTACTTC. Its protein product is CASSPGHTGEQYF. This chain joins TRBV5-1 and TRBJ2-7; tentatively, D is TRBD1 (6 bases). Per germline, CDR1 SGHRS and CDR2 YFSETQ. Trimming removed 4 bases from V and 6 bases from J, with 14 bases in between. This CDR3 is built from 13 residues.

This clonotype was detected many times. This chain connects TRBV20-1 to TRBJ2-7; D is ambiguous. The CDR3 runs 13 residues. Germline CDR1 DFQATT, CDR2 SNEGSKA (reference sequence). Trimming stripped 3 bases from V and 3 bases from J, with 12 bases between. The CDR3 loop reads CSARLPGFYEQYF. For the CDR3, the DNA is TGCAGTGCTAGGCTCCCGGGTTTCTACGAGCAGTACTTC.

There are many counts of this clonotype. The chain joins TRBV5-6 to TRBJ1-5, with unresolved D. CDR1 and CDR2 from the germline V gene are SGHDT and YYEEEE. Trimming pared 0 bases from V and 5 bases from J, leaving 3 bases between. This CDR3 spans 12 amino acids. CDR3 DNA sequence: TGTGCCAGCAGCTTGGTAGATCAGCCCCAGCATTTT. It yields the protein CASSLVDQPQHF.

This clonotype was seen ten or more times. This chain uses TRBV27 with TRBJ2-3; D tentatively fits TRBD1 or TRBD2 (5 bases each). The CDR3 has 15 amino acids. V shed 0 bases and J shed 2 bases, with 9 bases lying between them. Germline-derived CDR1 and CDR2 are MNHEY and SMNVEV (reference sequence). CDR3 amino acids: CASSLSGDLTDTQYF. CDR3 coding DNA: TGTGCCAGCAGTTTATCAGGGGACCTCACAGATACGCAGTATTTT.

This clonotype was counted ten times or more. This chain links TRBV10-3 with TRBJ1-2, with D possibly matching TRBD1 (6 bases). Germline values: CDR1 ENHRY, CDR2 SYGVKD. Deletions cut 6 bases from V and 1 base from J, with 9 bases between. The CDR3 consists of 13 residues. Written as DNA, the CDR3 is TGTGCCATCAGCCGGGACATTAACTATGGCTACACCTTC. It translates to CAISRDINYGYTF.

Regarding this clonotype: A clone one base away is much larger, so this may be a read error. Here the CDR3 reads CASSEFSVNTGELFF. As DNA, the CDR3 is TGTGCCAGCAGTGAATTCAGTGTGAACACCGGGGAGCTGTTTTTT. This chain links TRBV25-1 with TRBJ2-2; no firm D call. Germline-derived CDR1 and CDR2 are MGHDK and SYGVNS. The CDR3 spans 15 residues. V lost 1 base and J lost 1, with 7 bases in between.

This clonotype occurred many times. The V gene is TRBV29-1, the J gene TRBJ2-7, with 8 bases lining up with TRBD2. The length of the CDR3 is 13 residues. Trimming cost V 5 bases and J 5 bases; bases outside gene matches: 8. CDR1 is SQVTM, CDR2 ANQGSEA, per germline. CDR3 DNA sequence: TGCAGCGTTCTTCTAGCGGGTCAGGACGAGCAGTACTTC. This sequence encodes CSVLLAGQDEQYF.

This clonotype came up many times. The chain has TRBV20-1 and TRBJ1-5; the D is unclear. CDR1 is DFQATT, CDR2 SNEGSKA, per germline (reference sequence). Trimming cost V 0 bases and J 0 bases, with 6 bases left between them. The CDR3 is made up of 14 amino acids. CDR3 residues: CSAREAFSNQPQHF. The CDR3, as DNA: TGCAGTGCTAGAGAGGCCTTTAGCAATCAGCCCCAGCATTTT.

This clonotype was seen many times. The CDR3 is CASSLMDLNQPQHF. The CDR3 region has the DNA TGTGCCAGCAGCCTAATGGACCTCAATCAGCCCCAGCATTTT. The chain carries TRBV7-2 and TRBJ1-5, with unresolved D. Germline CDR1 SGHTA, CDR2 FQGNSA. This CDR3 comprises 14 residues. V lost 5 bases to trimming and J lost 3 bases, with 11 bases between them.

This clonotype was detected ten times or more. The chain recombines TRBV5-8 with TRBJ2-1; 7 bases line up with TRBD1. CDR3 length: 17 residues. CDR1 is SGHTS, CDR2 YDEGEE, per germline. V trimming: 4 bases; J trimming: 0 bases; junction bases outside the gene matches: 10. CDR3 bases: TGTGCCAGCAGCGCTTCCCTGACAGGGCTCTCCTACAATGAGCAGTTCTTC. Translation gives CASSASLTGLSYNEQFF.

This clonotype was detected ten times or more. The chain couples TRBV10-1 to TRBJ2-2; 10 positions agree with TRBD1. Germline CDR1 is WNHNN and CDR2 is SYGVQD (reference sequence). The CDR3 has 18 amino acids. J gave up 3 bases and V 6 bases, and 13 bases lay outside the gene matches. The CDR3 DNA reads TGCGCCAGCAGGATCCCCCTCGACAGGGGGCGCTACACCGGGGAGCTGTTTTTT. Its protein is CASRIPLDRGRYTGELFF.

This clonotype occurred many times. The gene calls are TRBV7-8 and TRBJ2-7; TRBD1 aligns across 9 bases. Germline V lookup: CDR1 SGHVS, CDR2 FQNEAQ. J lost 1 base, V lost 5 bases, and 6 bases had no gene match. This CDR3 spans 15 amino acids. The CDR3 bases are TGTGCCAGCAGCCCTACAGGGGGCGGGTCCTACGAGCAGTACTTC. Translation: CASSPTGGGSYEQYF.

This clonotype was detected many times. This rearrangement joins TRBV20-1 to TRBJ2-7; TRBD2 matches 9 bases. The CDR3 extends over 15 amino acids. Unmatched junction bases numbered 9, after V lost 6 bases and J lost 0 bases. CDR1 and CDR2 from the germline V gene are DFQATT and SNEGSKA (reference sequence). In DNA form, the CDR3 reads TGCAGTGCAACAAATCTAGCGGGGAGCTCCTACGAGCAGTACTTC. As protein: CSATNLAGSSYEQYF.

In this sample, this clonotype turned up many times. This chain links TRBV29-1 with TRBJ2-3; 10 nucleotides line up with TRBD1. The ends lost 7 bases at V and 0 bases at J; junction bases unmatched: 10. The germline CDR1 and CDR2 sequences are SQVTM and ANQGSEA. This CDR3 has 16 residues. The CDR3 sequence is CSGFMGQGFSTDTQYF. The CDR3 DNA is TGCAGCGGGTTCATGGGACAGGGGTTTAGCACAGATACGCAGTATTTT.

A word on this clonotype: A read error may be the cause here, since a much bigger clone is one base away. CDR3 bases: TGTGCCAGCAGCGTCGGACAGAGGAGCTACTACGAGCAGTACTTC. Its translation: CASSVGQRSYYEQYF. The J gene is TRBJ2-7, the V gene TRBV5-5, with D possibly being TRBD1 (6 bases). Trimming removed 4 bases from V and 3 bases from J, with 17 bases in between. In germline, CDR1 is SGHKS, CDR2 YYEKEE (reference sequence). This CDR3 has 15 amino acids. The variable domain in full, completed from reference TRBV5-5 and TRBJ2-7, reads DAGVTQSPTHLIKTRGQQVTLRCSPISGHKSVSWYQQVLGQGPQFIFQYYEKEERGRGNFPDRFSARQFPNYSSELNVNALLLGDSALYLCASSVGQRSYYEQYFGPGTRLTVT.

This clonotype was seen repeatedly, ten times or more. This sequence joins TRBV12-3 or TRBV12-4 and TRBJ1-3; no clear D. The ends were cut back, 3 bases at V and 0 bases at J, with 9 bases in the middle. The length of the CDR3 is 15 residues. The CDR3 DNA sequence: TGTGCCAGCAGTTTGTACGTCCGCTCTGGAAACACCATATATTTT. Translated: CASSLYVRSGNTIYF.

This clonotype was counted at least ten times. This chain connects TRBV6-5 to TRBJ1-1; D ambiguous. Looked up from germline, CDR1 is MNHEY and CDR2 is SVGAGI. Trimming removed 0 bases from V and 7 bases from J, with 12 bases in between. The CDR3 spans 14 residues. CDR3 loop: CASSYSMARYEAFF. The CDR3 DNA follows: TGTGCCAGCAGTTACTCGATGGCTCGGTATGAAGCTTTCTTT.

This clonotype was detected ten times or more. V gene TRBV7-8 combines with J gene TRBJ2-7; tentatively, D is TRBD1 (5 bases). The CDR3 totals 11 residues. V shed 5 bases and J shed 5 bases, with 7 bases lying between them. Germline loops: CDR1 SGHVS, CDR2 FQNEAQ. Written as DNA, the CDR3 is TGTGCCAGCAGCGTAGGGGACGAGCAGTACTTC. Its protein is CASSVGDEQYF.

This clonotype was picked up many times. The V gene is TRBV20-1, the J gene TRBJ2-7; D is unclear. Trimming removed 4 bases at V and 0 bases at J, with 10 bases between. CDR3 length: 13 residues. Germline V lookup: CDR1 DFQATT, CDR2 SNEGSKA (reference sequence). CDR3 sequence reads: CSAISRSSYEQYF. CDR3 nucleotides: TGCAGTGCTATCTCCAGGAGCTCCTACGAGCAGTACTTC.